The 17 T cell receptor beta chains given below trace back to one sample, sequenced in a study of T cell responses to AZD1222 COVID-19 vaccine. TCRdb's table, derived via immunoSEQ multiplex PCR, lists solely in-frame clones and lacks some. The sample includes under 150,000 clones, 92% of them seen just once. The sample in question was peripheral blood, obtained on day 0 of AZD1222 vaccination. These receptors all stem from an adult in good health.

The chain couples TRBV9 to TRBJ1-2, with D unclear. CDR1 SGDLS and CDR2 YYNGEE come from the germline V gene. The CDR3 covers 13 residues. The V and J ends lost 1 base and 1 base respectively, with 5 bases between them. CDR3: CASSVNSNYGYTF. The CDR3 DNA follows: TGTGCCAGCAGCGTAAACAGTAACTATGGCTACACCTTC.

This clone is a singleton in its sample. This sequence joins TRBV28 and TRBJ2-7, with TRBD2 identical over 9 bases. Germline CDR1 is MDHEN and CDR2 is SYDVKM. Trimming at V came to 7 bases and at J to 3 bases, leaving 4 bases not matched to a gene. The CDR3 runs 13 residues. The CDR3 is CASMSSGNYEQYF. In DNA, the CDR3 is TGTGCCAGCATGTCTAGCGGGAACTACGAGCAGTACTTC. Full variable domain (remainder filled in from reference TRBV28 and TRBJ2-7): DVKVTQSSRYLVKRTGEKVFLECVQDMDHENMFWYRQDPGLGLRLIYFSYDVKMKEKGDIPEGYSVSREKKERFSLILESASTNQTSMYLCASMSSGNYEQYFGPGTRLTVT.

The chain joins TRBV29-1 to TRBJ1-1; D unclear. CDR1 is SQVTM and CDR2 is ANQGSEA in the germline V gene. This CDR3 has 14 residues. The ends were cut back, 1 base at V and 0 bases at J, with 9 bases in the middle. For the CDR3, the DNA is TGCAGCGTTGAAGGGCGGTTCATGAACACTGAAGCTTTCTTT. This gives the protein CSVEGRFMNTEAFF.

The V gene is TRBV19, the J gene TRBJ2-5; 15 bases map to TRBD2. Germline CDR1 and CDR2: LNHDA and SQIVND (reference sequence). The CDR3 covers 16 residues. The J segment lost 2 bases and the V segment lost 3 bases, leaving 1 base of the junction unmatched. The CDR3: CASSIGLAGGQETQYF. The DNA for the CDR3 is TGTGCCAGTAGTATCGGACTAGCGGGAGGGCAAGAGACCCAGTACTTC.

The chain carries TRBV10-3 and TRBJ1-2, with a weak D call TRBD1 (6 bases). The CDR3 totals 13 residues. Deletions cut 6 bases from V and 4 bases from J, with 12 bases between. CDR1 and CDR2 (germline): ENHRY, SYGVKD. In DNA form, the CDR3 reads TGTGCCATCAGCAACCAGGGGACCTATGGCTACACCTTC. Amino acids: CAISNQGTYGYTF.

As DNA, the CDR3 is TGTGCCAGCAGTGAAATTGGTGGGCCCGATGAGCAGTTCTTC. Amino acid sequence: CASSEIGGPDEQFF. This chain uses TRBV6-1 with TRBJ2-1; unclear D gene. V lost 2 bases to trimming and J lost 8 bases, with 13 bases between them. Germline CDR1 and CDR2: MNHNS and SASEGT. This CDR3 comprises 14 residues.

This chain joins TRBV15 and TRBJ1-1; D unclear. The germline CDR1 and CDR2 sequences are LNHNV and YYDKDF (reference sequence). The CDR3 is made up of 14 amino acids. Between the trimmed V and J ends, which lost 0 bases and 0 bases, there was a span of 5 bases. This CDR3 reads CATSRDRVNTEAFF. CDR3 in DNA: TGTGCCACCAGCAGAGATAGGGTGAACACTGAAGCTTTCTTT.

J is TRBJ2-7 and V is TRBV7-9; 10 bases align to TRBD2. V was pared by 0 bases and J by 4 bases, with 9 bases of the junction left unmatched. Germline CDR1 and CDR2: SEHNR and FQNEAQ (reference sequence). This CDR3 is built from 17 residues. CDR3 protein: CASSLAPTSGNSYEQYF. For the CDR3, the DNA is TGTGCCAGCAGCTTAGCCCCCACTAGCGGGAATTCATACGAGCAGTACTTC.

V usage is TRBV29-1 and J usage is TRBJ1-2, with 7 bases fitting TRBD1. Germline V gene sequence: CDR1 SQVTM, CDR2 ANQGSEA. This CDR3 spans 13 amino acids. With 7 bases clipped from V and 3 bases from J, the junction kept 8 bases outside the gene matches. The CDR3 bases are TGCAGCGCCAGAACAGGGGAAGACTATGGCTACACCTTC. Its protein product is CSARTGEDYGYTF.

The chain employs TRBV7-8 and TRBJ1-1; no clear D. Germline CDR1 SGHVS, CDR2 FQNEAQ. This CDR3 is built from 14 residues. V shed 1 base and J shed 7 bases, with 13 bases lying between them. The DNA for the CDR3 is TGTGCCAGCAGCTTAGAGCTGTCGGTGCATGAAGCTTTCTTT. Protein: CASSLELSVHEAFF.

V and J are TRBV7-9 and TRBJ2-7, with D maybe TRBD2 (6 bases). Germline CDR1 and CDR2: SEHNR and FQNEAQ (reference sequence). The CDR3 length is 14 residues. Trimming pared 4 bases from V and 7 bases from J, leaving 17 bases between. The DNA for the CDR3 is TGTGCCAGCAGCTCGCTGGGGGGTGCTTGGGAGCAGTACTTC. It is translated as CASSSLGGAWEQYF.

The CDR3 DNA sequence: TGTGCCAGTAGTATACTAGCGGGAGCGCCAGATACGCAGTATTTT. Protein sequence: CASSILAGAPDTQYF. The chain employs TRBV19 and TRBJ2-3; 10 bases are a match to TRBD2. The CDR3 consists of 15 residues. The ends lost 2 bases at V and 4 bases at J; junction bases unmatched: 3. Germline V gene sequence: CDR1 LNHDA, CDR2 SQIVND (reference sequence).

This chain joins TRBV28 and TRBJ1-4, with 8 bases that match TRBD1. Germline V gene sequence: CDR1 MDHEN, CDR2 SYDVKM. With V trimmed by 4 bases and J by 7 bases, 5 bases remained unmatched. This CDR3 region has 14 residues. This CDR3 is CASSSEDRVEKLFF. The CDR3 region has the DNA TGTGCCAGCAGTTCAGAGGACAGGGTTGAAAAACTGTTTTTT.

The V call is TRBV28, the J call TRBJ1-6; 8 bases are a match to TRBD1. J gave up 5 bases and V 2 bases, and 17 bases lay outside the gene matches. CDR3 length: 20 residues. Germline V lookup: CDR1 MDHEN, CDR2 SYDVKM. This CDR3 is CASSLITGQVQYGNNSPLHF. CDR3 nucleotide sequence: TGTGCCAGCAGTTTAATCACGGGACAGGTTCAGTATGGGAATAATTCACCCCTCCACTTT. Combining the CDR3 with reference TRBV28 and TRBJ1-6 gives the whole variable domain DVKVTQSSRYLVKRTGEKVFLECVQDMDHENMFWYRQDPGLGLRLIYFSYDVKMKEKGDIPEGYSVSREKKERFSLILESASTNQTSMYLCASSLITGQVQYGNNSPLHFGNGTRLTVT.

The V call is TRBV27, the J call TRBJ1-2, with D possibly matching TRBD1 (6 bases). Germline CDR1 reads MNHEY; CDR2 reads SMNVEV (reference sequence). The CDR3 spans 15 residues. The V gene lost 6 bases and the J gene lost 5 bases, with 19 bases spanning the gap. The CDR3 protein is CASSWGVGAGYGYTF. In DNA, the CDR3 is TGTGCCAGCAGCTGGGGGGTGGGGGCAGGGTATGGCTACACCTTC.

The table lists this clone with a count of one. This CDR3 is CASSDAPHRGYGYTF. The CDR3 coding sequence is TGTGCCAGCAGTGACGCGCCCCACAGGGGGTATGGCTACACCTTC. J is TRBJ1-2 and V is TRBV6-1, with 8 bases identical to TRBD1. Germline V gene lookup returns CDR1 MNHNS and CDR2 SASEGT. The ends lost 3 bases at V and 5 bases at J; junction bases unmatched: 8. The CDR3 runs to 15 residues.

CDR3: CASSAYSGQGNYGYTF. CDR3 nucleotides: TGTGCCAGCAGCGCATACTCCGGACAGGGAAATTATGGCTACACCTTC. The V gene is TRBV6-4, the J gene TRBJ1-2; 8 bases are shared with TRBD1. This CDR3 is 16 amino acids long. V shed 6 bases, J shed 5 bases, and the junction held 14 bases outside the gene matches. The germline CDR1 and CDR2 sequences are MRHNA and SNTAGT.